A single sample gave rise to the 22 T cell receptor beta chains below, sequenced in a study of beta chain features in type 1 diabetes. General study findings and limits: TCRB CDR3 length was moderately but significantly reduced in all four CD4+ subsets of Type 1 diabetes patients.

Since all of the isolated RNA was reverse transcribed, expressed TCRB transcripts were what got sequenced. Sequencing was performed with immunoSEQ multiplex PCR; in TCRdb, only in-frame clones are kept and a portion is missing. The sample has roughly 300,000 clones; over 11% are singletons. The antigens for these receptors are not known. The specimen was naive CD4+ T cells from blood. The origin of the receptors is a man younger than 45 with type 1 diabetes.

This chain connects TRBV28 to TRBJ2-3; 14 bases agree with TRBD2. CDR1 MDHEN and CDR2 SYDVKM come from the germline V gene. V dropped 5 bases and J dropped 1; count of bases not matched to a gene: 2. The CDR3 totals 16 residues. For the CDR3, the DNA is TGTGCCAGCAGTCCGGGACTAGCGGGAGGCACAGATACGCAGTATTTT. Translating gives CASSPGLAGGTDTQYF.

This chain links TRBV5-1 with TRBJ1-1; tentative D call: TRBD1 (5 bases). Per the germline V gene, CDR1 is SGHRS and CDR2 is YFSETQ. CDR3 length: 13 amino acids. V gave up 2 bases and J gave up 2 bases, with 7 bases separating them. The CDR3 region has the DNA TGCGCCAGCAGCTTAGGGACTAACACTGAAGCTTTCTTT. It specifies CASSLGTNTEAFF. Variable domain in full (rest from reference TRBV5-1 and TRBJ1-1): KAGVTQTPRYLIKTRGQQVTLSCSPISGHRSVSWYQQTPGQGLQFLFEYFSETQRNKGNFPGRFSGRQFSNSRSEMNVSTLELGDSALYLCASSLGTNTEAFFGQGTRLTVV.

The J gene is TRBJ2-7, the V gene TRBV7-8; 7 bases are shared with TRBD2. CDR3 size: 18 residues. Looked up from germline, CDR1 is SGHVS and CDR2 is FQNEAQ. V lost 1 base, J lost 3 bases, and 15 bases stayed unmatched. CDR3 DNA: TGTGCCAGCAGCTTAGGGGGCCTAGCTTCGGGAGGCCACTACGAGCAGTACTTC. This codes for CASSLGGLASGGHYEQYF.

CDR3 DNA sequence: TGTGCCAGCAGCCAATCGGACAGAGGCCAAGAGACCCAGTACTTC. It yields the protein CASSQSDRGQETQYF. The chain is built from TRBV4-2 and TRBJ2-5; D is possibly TRBD1 (6 bases). The germline V gene has CDR1 LGHNA and CDR2 YNFKEQ. V was clipped by 2 bases and J by 1 base, with 11 bases between them. This CDR3 has 15 amino acids.

The chain couples TRBV2 to TRBJ2-5, with a weak D call TRBD1 (5 bases). The CDR3 covers 15 residues. V was shortened by 4 bases and J by 7 bases, with 19 bases between the two germline ends. Germline CDR1 SNHLY, CDR2 FYNNEI. CDR3 sequence reads: CASSAEKGRIRTQYF. CDR3 bases: TGTGCCAGCAGTGCGGAAAAGGGGCGGATAAGGACCCAGTACTTC.

The rearrangement joins TRBV12-5 to TRBJ2-1; TRBD1 is a possible D gene (6 bases). CDR1 is LGHNT and CDR2 is FRNRAP in the germline V gene. This CDR3 is built from 14 residues. Trimming pared 0 bases from V and 5 bases from J, leaving 8 bases between. CDR3 amino acids: CASGLVPGDNEQFF. The CDR3 coding sequence is TGTGCTAGTGGTTTGGTGCCAGGGGACAATGAGCAGTTCTTC.

The chain employs TRBV19 and TRBJ2-6; tentatively, D is TRBD1 (5 bases). The germline V gene encodes CDR1 LNHDA and CDR2 SQIVND (reference sequence). V shed 6 bases and J shed 2 bases, with 8 bases lying between them. The CDR3 has 14 residues. CDR3 protein: CASSPGTGANVLTF. In nucleotides, the CDR3 is TGTGCCAGTAGCCCAGGGACTGGGGCCAACGTCCTGACTTTC.

This clone was recorded once. The V and J genes are TRBV5-1 and TRBJ2-7; 8 positions agree with TRBD1. Germline CDR1 is SGHRS and CDR2 is YFSETQ. CDR3 length: 14 residues. With 3 bases clipped from V and 6 bases from J, the junction kept 8 bases outside the gene matches. The CDR3, as DNA: TGCGCCAGCAGCTCGGACAGGGCAGAACGCGAGCAGTACTTC. Its translation: CASSSDRAEREQYF. Complete variable domain (other parts from reference TRBV5-1 and TRBJ2-7): KAGVTQTPRYLIKTRGQQVTLSCSPISGHRSVSWYQQTPGQGLQFLFEYFSETQRNKGNFPGRFSGRQFSNSRSEMNVSTLELGDSALYLCASSSDRAEREQYFGPGTRLTVT.

This clone showed up just a few times. The chain employs TRBV30 and TRBJ2-5; D may be TRBD1 (6 bases). The CDR3 has 14 amino acids. Between the trimmed V and J ends, which lost 0 bases and 5 bases, there was a span of 13 bases. CDR1 is GTSNPN and CDR2 is SVGIG in the germline V gene (reference sequence). CDR3 amino acids: CAWSVTGSEETQYF. For the CDR3, the DNA is TGTGCCTGGAGTGTTACAGGGTCCGAGGAGACCCAGTACTTC.

This clone was picked up a small number of times. CDR3 region: CASSLAGTSYNEQFF. The CDR3 nucleotides are TGTGCCAGCAGCTTAGCTGGGACTAGCTACAATGAGCAGTTCTTC. This rearrangement joins TRBV7-2 to TRBJ2-1, with 8 bases matching TRBD2. From germline, CDR1 is SGHTA and CDR2 FQGNSA. The CDR3 loop spans 15 amino acids. With 0 bases clipped from V and 3 bases from J, the junction kept 1 base outside the gene matches. Filled out from reference TRBV7-2 and TRBJ2-1, the complete variable domain reads GAGVSQSPSNKVTEKGKDVELRCDPISGHTALYWYRQSLGQGLEFLIYFQGNSAPDKSGLPSDRFSAERTGGSVSTLTIQRTQQEDSAVYLCASSLAGTSYNEQFFGPGTRLTVL.

The V and J genes are TRBV6-4 and TRBJ1-5; 8 bases line up with TRBD1. V shed 8 bases, J shed 6 bases, and the junction held 6 bases outside the gene matches. The CDR3 runs to 13 residues. The V gene's germline CDR1 is MRHNA and CDR2 SNTAGT. The CDR3 DNA follows: TGTGCCAGCCCGGGACAGGCTTGTCAGCCCCAGCATTTT. Its protein product is CASPGQACQPQHF.

The chain recombines TRBV18 with TRBJ1-4; 8 positions agree with TRBD1. V was pared by 3 bases and J by 7 bases, with 13 bases of the junction left unmatched. CDR3 length: 17 residues. The germline gives CDR1 KGHSH, CDR2 LQKENI. The DNA of the CDR3 is TGTGCCAGCTCACCGCCAGGGGCGCAGGGGGCTGGTGAAAAACTGTTTTTT. Its protein is CASSPPGAQGAGEKLFF.

In this sample, this clone turned up a few times. V usage is TRBV4-3 and J usage is TRBJ1-1, with D perhaps TRBD1 (6 bases). The ends were cut back, 1 base at V and 1 base at J, with 13 bases in the middle. The CDR3 totals 16 residues. Germline values: CDR1 LGHNA, CDR2 YSLEER. The CDR3 protein is CASSQGGGRGNTEAFF. DNA for the CDR3: TGCGCCAGCAGCCAAGGCGGGGGCCGGGGGAACACTGAAGCTTTCTTT.

This clone occurred a few times. This rearrangement joins TRBV29-1 to TRBJ2-7, with 7 nucleotides matching TRBD2. Unmatched junction bases numbered 9, after V lost 7 bases and J lost 3 bases. CDR3 length: 13 residues. Germline V gene sequence: CDR1 SQVTM, CDR2 ANQGSEA. CDR3: CSGREAGNYEQYF. As DNA, the CDR3 is TGCAGCGGGAGGGAAGCGGGGAACTACGAGCAGTACTTC.

The chain employs TRBV4-2 and TRBJ2-2; 10 nucleotides match TRBD2. V lost 2 bases to trimming and J lost 4 bases; unmatched junction nucleotides: 16. From germline, CDR1 is LGHNA and CDR2 YNFKEQ. This CDR3 contains 20 residues. CDR3 DNA: TGTGCCAGCAGCCAACAAAGTCCTAGCGGGAGAACGAGTGGCACCGGGGAGCTGTTTTTT. This sequence encodes CASSQQSPSGRTSGTGELFF.

A few counts support this clone. The chain joins TRBV19 to TRBJ1-1; 7 positions agree with TRBD1. The length of the CDR3 is 14 residues. Trimming cost V 3 bases and J 1 base; bases outside gene matches: 2. The germline V gene encodes CDR1 LNHDA and CDR2 SQIVND (reference sequence). CDR3 amino acids: CASSMGQPNTEAFF. The CDR3 DNA sequence: TGTGCCAGTAGTATGGGACAGCCGAACACTGAAGCTTTCTTT.

The rearrangement uses TRBV5-1 and TRBJ1-2, with no clear D. V was trimmed by 3 bases and J by 4 bases, leaving 16 bases between them. This CDR3 has 15 residues. Germline lookup yields CDR1 SGHRS and CDR2 YFSETQ. CDR3 DNA sequence: TGCGCCAGCAGCTACCAATTACGGGAAGGCTATGGCTACACCTTC. As protein: CASSYQLREGYGYTF.

The V gene is TRBV5-1, the J gene TRBJ2-5, with TRBD2 identical over 7 bases. In germline, CDR1 is SGHRS, CDR2 YFSETQ. The CDR3 totals 15 residues. V gave up 5 bases and J gave up 3 bases; unmatched junction bases: 10. In DNA, the CDR3 is TGCGCCAGCAGGCAATCCGGGACTACCGAAGAGACCCAGTACTTC. Translating it yields CASRQSGTTEETQYF.

The CDR3 spells CASSFQGAKNIQYF. The DNA for the CDR3 is TGTGCCAGCAGTTTTCAGGGGGCCAAAAACATTCAGTACTTC. The chain recombines TRBV28 with TRBJ2-4, with D possibly TRBD1 on 6 matching bases. Germline-derived CDR1 and CDR2 are MDHEN and SYDVKM. Between the trimmed V and J ends, which lost 3 bases and 1 base, there was a span of 7 bases. The CDR3 totals 14 residues.

This clone was counted between two and nine times. The V and J genes are TRBV30 and TRBJ1-4; D perhaps matches TRBD1 (6 bases). In germline, CDR1 is GTSNPN, CDR2 SVGIG (reference sequence). The CDR3 runs to 13 residues. Trimming left V 1 base short and J 3 bases short, with 6 bases between. As DNA, the CDR3 is TGTGCCTGGAGTGGGACAGCTAATGAAAAACTGTTTTTT. Translated, it gives CAWSGTANEKLFF.

V and J are TRBV28 and TRBJ1-5; 7 positions match TRBD1. This CDR3 is 15 amino acids long. CDR1 and CDR2 (germline): MDHEN, SYDVKM. The trim removed 6 bases at V and 6 bases at J, leaving 11 bases unmatched. The CDR3 DNA follows: TGTGCCAGCAGCTCCCCTGGACAGGATCTTCAGCCCCAGCATTTT. This translates into CASSSPGQDLQPQHF. The whole variable domain, remainder taken from reference TRBV28 and TRBJ1-5, is DVKVTQSSRYLVKRTGEKVFLECVQDMDHENMFWYRQDPGLGLRLIYFSYDVKMKEKGDIPEGYSVSREKKERFSLILESASTNQTSMYLCASSSPGQDLQPQHFGDGTRLSIL.

The chain carries TRBV4-3 and TRBJ2-6; D might be TRBD2 (5 bases). Germline values: CDR1 LGHNA, CDR2 YSLEER. The CDR3 is 19 amino acids. V was cut by 1 base and J by 0 bases, with 16 bases left in between. The CDR3: CASSQVPGPSLSGANVLTF. The CDR3 DNA sequence: TGCGCCAGCAGCCAAGTTCCGGGCCCTAGCCTCTCTGGGGCCAACGTCCTGACTTTC.